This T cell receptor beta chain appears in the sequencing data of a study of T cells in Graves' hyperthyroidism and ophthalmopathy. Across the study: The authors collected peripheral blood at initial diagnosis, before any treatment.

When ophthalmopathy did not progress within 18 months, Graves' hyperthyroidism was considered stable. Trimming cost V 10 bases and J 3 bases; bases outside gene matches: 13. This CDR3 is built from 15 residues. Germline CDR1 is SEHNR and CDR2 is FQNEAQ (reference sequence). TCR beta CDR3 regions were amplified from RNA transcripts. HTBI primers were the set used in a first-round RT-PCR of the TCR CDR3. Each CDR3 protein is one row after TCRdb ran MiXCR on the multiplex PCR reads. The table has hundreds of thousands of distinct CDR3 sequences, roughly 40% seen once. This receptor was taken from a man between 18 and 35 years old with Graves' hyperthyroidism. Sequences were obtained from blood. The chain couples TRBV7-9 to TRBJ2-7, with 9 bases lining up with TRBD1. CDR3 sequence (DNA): TGTGCCACCCCGTCGGACAGGGGTCCCGACTACGAGCAGTACTTC. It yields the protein CATPSDRGPDYEQYF.